This T cell receptor beta chain emerged from a study of blood T cells in healthy people across ages. Per the germline V gene, CDR1 is MNHEY and CDR2 is SVGAGI. V was pared by 0 bases and J by 2 bases, with 0 bases of the junction left unmatched. CDR3 length: 15 residues. Study-level points and caveats: Roughly linear declines in TCR beta diversity per million T cells occurred with age.

A second PCR of about 7 to 11 cycles used a sample-barcoded 5' primer and a J-beta primer mix. TCRdb recomputed calls from the 5' RACE reads with MiXCR, one row per CDR3 protein. The data contain 1.2 million to 1.5 million distinct CDR3 sequences, 35% to 45% of them singletons. Concerning this clonotype: Antigen unknown. Possible read error: a much larger clone is one base away.

Input material: blood. This chain joins TRBV6-5 and TRBJ2-7, with 11 bases that match TRBD2. The source is a young woman in good health. Here the CDR3 DNA reads TGTGCCAGCAGTTACTCTAGCGGGAGGGCCTACGAGCAGTACTTC. As protein: CASSYSSGRAYEQYF.